This is a list of T cell receptor beta chains from one sample in a study of OX40 agonist ivuxolimab in advanced cancers. Sequenced by immunoSEQ multiplex PCR; TCRdb stores in-frame clones only, minus some. The table records some 70,000 clones, 88% of them present only once. The starting material was CD4+ or CD8+ T cells sorted from blood, obtained in a trial of the OX40 agonist ivuxolimab. These receptors were collected from an adult with an advanced solid tumor such as melanoma, head and neck, liver or kidney cancer. Both conserved end residues are trimmed from each CDR3. A D gene is named only where the DNA matches it firmly.

CDR3aa | j_gene | v_gene | d_gene
ASSFDRGRDGYT | TRBJ1-2 | TRBV5-1 | TRBD1
ASSLALAVTDTQY | TRBJ2-3 | TRBV5-8 | TRBD2
ASRASGVNEQF | TRBJ2-1 | TRBV6-1 | -
ASSFGSTDTQY | TRBJ2-3 | TRBV27 | -
AGGTSGWHNEQF | TRBJ2-1 | TRBV30 | TRBD2
ASTASAGQGAGDSPLH | TRBJ1-6 | TRBV28 | TRBD1
ASSYGGSPGDTQY | TRBJ2-3 | TRBV6-5 | -
AWSRLQGDRGYT | TRBJ1-2 | TRBV30 | TRBD1
SAEDRGSGTEAF | TRBJ1-1 | TRBV29-1 | TRBD1
ASSLGQMNTEAF | TRBJ1-1 | TRBV5-1 | -
ASSLDRISEAF | TRBJ1-1 | TRBV11-2 | -
ASNPLGGTSGSTQY | TRBJ2-3 | TRBV11-1 | TRBD2
ASSEGARLREKLF | TRBJ1-4 | TRBV19 | -
AWSTAGAREQY | TRBJ2-7 | TRBV30 | -
ASSLRQGNSPLH | TRBJ1-6 | TRBV27 | TRBD1
ASSESPGAIGNTIY | TRBJ1-3 | TRBV10-1 | -
ASSHSQTPRGQGGGGGGQPQH | TRBJ1-5 | TRBV27 | TRBD1
ASSPEADEEKLF | TRBJ1-4 | TRBV5-1 | -
ASSLYRGTEAF | TRBJ1-1 | TRBV27 | -
ASSLVGETISGANVLT | TRBJ2-6 | TRBV27 | -
ASSPRDTLNTEAF | TRBJ1-1 | TRBV9 | -
SVQPNTEAF | TRBJ1-1 | TRBV29-1 | -
ASRRTEGYNSPLH | TRBJ1-6 | TRBV2 | -
ASSLGAGGLQYNEQF | TRBJ2-1 | TRBV27 | -
ASSLNGPYEQY | TRBJ2-7 | TRBV11-2 | -
AWSVRMSRSYEQY | TRBJ2-7 | TRBV30 | -
ASSEYTSGGGYGYT | TRBJ1-2 | TRBV25-1 | TRBD1
ASSLPGQALYGYT | TRBJ1-2 | TRBV5-8 | TRBD1
ASSSGLAGGRDTQY | TRBJ2-3 | TRBV28 | TRBD2